The source of this T cell receptor beta chain is a study of CD8 T cells in Susac syndrome. The RNA input was about 0.45 to 1 ug, and it was reverse transcribed with random hexamers. The immunoSEQ assay covered 54 Vbeta and 13 Jbeta segments for CDR3. TCRdb reanalysed the immunoSEQ multiplex PCR reads using MiXCR and keeps one entry per CDR3 protein. The sample contains 180,000 or so distinct CDR3 sequences, just under 95% of which appear only once. Germline values: CDR1 MNHNS, CDR2 SASEGT. Deletions cut 4 bases from V and 4 bases from J, with 19 bases between. The CDR3 loop spans 16 amino acids. Negative isolation yielded CD8+ and CD4+ T cells; FACS enriched TEMRA cells.

The specimen was CD4+ T cells from PBMCs. The sequence derives from a human donor with Susac syndrome. The chain is built from TRBV6-1 and TRBJ2-5, with D perhaps matching TRBD1 or TRBD2 (5 bases each). The CDR3 region is CASSAPGWVEGETQYF. In nucleotides, the CDR3 is TGTGCCAGCAGTGCGCCAGGGTGGGTTGAGGGAGAGACCCAGTACTTC.